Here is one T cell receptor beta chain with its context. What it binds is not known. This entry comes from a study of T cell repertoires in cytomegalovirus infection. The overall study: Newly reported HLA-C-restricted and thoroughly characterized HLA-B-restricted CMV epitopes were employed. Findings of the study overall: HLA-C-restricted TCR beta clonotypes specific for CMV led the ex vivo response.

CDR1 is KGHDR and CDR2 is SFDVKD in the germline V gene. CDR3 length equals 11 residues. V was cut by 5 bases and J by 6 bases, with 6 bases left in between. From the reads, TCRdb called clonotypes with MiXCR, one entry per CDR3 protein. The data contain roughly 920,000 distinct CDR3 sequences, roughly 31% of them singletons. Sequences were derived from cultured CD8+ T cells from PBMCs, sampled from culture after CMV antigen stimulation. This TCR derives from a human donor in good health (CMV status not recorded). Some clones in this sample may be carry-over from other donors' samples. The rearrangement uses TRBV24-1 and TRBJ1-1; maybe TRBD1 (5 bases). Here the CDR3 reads CATSGGAEAFF. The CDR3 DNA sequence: TGTGCCACCAGTGGAGGGGCTGAAGCTTTCTTT.